Given below is one T cell receptor beta chain in context. Generated by immunoSEQ multiplex PCR, the TCRdb table keeps only in-frame clones and is missing some. The sample yields 280,000 or so clones, around 88% seen once. Cohort placement rested on clinical history that participants reported themselves. Recovered participants had two consecutive negative NP/OP PCR tests, healthcare professional clearance, or symptom resolution. This sample was included in a study of blood T cell repertoires in COVID-19. After removal of 0 bases from V and 2 bases from J, the junction contained 1 base not matched to a gene. CDR3 length: 15 amino acids. The V gene's germline CDR1 is SEHNR and CDR2 FQNEAQ (reference sequence).

This sequence was found in a woman between 40 and 55 years old who had recovered from COVID-19. The chain couples TRBV7-9 to TRBJ2-7; 10 nucleotides match TRBD1. Material for sequencing was PBMCs or T cells enriched from blood (not recorded which). CDR3: CASSLAGQGAYEQYF. The DNA for the CDR3 is TGTGCCAGCAGCTTAGCAGGACAGGGGGCCTACGAGCAGTACTTC.